This T cell receptor beta chain comes out of a study of shared clonotypes between healthy human individuals. Study-level information: Three plates were used per donor for CD4 naive, three for CD4 memory, two for CD8 naive and one for CD8 memory.

In the sorted-subset replicate PCRs, 150 to 200 ng DNA, 30,000 or so T cell genomes, was used. Original analysis: ImmunoSEQ output lacked quality scores and full-length reads, limiting matched filtering. The table came from immunoSEQ multiplex PCR; TCRdb's copy has only in-frame clones and leaves some out. The V and J calls and the clone size are those of that table, but D and trimming were determined from the DNA. In the table there are about 1.1 million clones, around three quarters of which are singletons. V was clipped by 0 bases and J by 5 bases, with 6 bases between them. CDR1 and CDR2 from the germline V gene are SGHDT and YYEEEE. CDR3 length: 12 amino acids.

The receptor was derived from a man younger than 35 in good health. Some clones in this sample may be carry-over from other donors' samples. The gene calls are TRBV5-6 and TRBJ2-7; D call uncertain. Source material: memory CD4+ T cells from PBMCs. Subset in this sample: CD45RA-negative fraction. The chain's CDR3 is CASSLAVDEQYF. The DNA for the CDR3 is TGTGCCAGCAGCTTGGCCGTGGACGAGCAGTACTTC.